This T cell receptor beta chain was sequenced in a study of identifying expanded T cells in peripheral blood. Some clones are missing from TCRdb's copy, which holds only in-frame ones; the method was immunoSEQ multiplex PCR. The repertoire holds about 100,000 clones, with around 88% as singletons. The CDR3 runs 13 residues. Trimming stripped 3 bases from V and 4 bases from J, with 9 bases between. The germline CDR1 and CDR2 sequences are SEHNR and FQNEAQ (reference sequence). The receptor's source is a person between 18 and 75 years old in good health. The chain recombines TRBV7-9 with TRBJ1-2, with D possibly matching TRBD1 (5 bases). Sequencing was performed on blood. For the CDR3, the DNA is TGTGCCAGCAGCTTGGGGCTAGGCTATGGCTACACCTTC. Amino acid sequence: CASSLGLGYGYTF.